This T cell receptor (beta chain) was captured in a study of cytomegalovirus exposure and HLA in healthy donors. Study-level points and caveats: The study listed roughly 150 cytomegalovirus-associated TCR beta chains. Usually a TCR sequence was rare, but some public TCRs were found in many donors. In vitro experiments confirmed that a few CMV-associated chains were specific for CMV antigens.

In the case of this clone: Its target is unknown.

Profiling relied on immunoSEQ multiplex PCR, and the TCRdb table lists in-frame clones only, not all of them. The data show 150,000 to 200,000 clones, 84% seen once. This TCR was sampled from a man aged 18 to 35 in good health and CMV-seropositive. The sample consisted of PBMCs.

The CDR3 protein is CASFSTSTGNTIYF. As DNA, the CDR3 is TGTGCCAGCTTCTCCACCTCGACAGGAAACACCATATATTTT. The V gene is TRBV18, the J gene TRBJ1-3; D call uncertain. V lost 7 bases and J lost 4, with 14 bases in between. This CDR3 has 14 residues. CDR1 is KGHSH, CDR2 LQKENI, per germline. The full variable domain, its missing parts supplied by reference TRBV18 and TRBJ1-3, is NAGVMQNPRHLVRRRGQEARLRCSPMKGHSHVYWYRQLPEEGLKFMVYLQKENIIDESGMPKERFSAEFPKEGPSILRIQQVVRGDSAAYFCASFSTSTGNTIYFGEGSWLTVV.